These 13 T cell receptor beta chains were sequenced from one sample in a study of cytomegalovirus exposure and HLA in healthy donors (dated by TCRdb to 2016 to 2017). Library construction relied on the immunoSEQ multiplex PCR assay. The multiplex PCR relied on a mix of 60 forward primers for TCR Vbeta segments and 13 reverse primers for TCR Jbeta segments. The clones in this table, taken by TCRdb from immuneACCESS, are in-frame only. Not every clone is retained; where verified, under half of the shortfall comes from an unresolved V gene, and the cause of the rest is unknown. Here the sample has about 160,000 clones; just over 75% occur a single time. The ten largest clones represent less than 2% of the sample. Sequenced input: PBMCs. Source of these receptors: a man in his forties or fifties in good health and CMV-seronegative.

The chain employs TRBV28 and TRBJ1-5; no firm D call. CDR3 size: 14 residues. Germline CDR1 reads MDHEN; CDR2 reads SYDVKM. V shed 9 bases and J shed 1 base, with 13 bases lying between them. The CDR3 DNA follows: TGTGCCAGGAGGGCCTTTAGAAGCAATCAGCCCCAGCATTTT. Translating it yields CARRAFRSNQPQHF. Looking up the rest from reference TRBV28 and TRBJ1-5 gives the full variable domain: DVKVTQSSRYLVKRTGEKVFLECVQDMDHENMFWYRQDPGLGLRLIYFSYDVKMKEKGDIPEGYSVSREKKERFSLILESASTNQTSMYLCARRAFRSNQPQHFGDGTRLSIL.

The chain combines TRBV7-9 with TRBJ2-7; D possibly corresponds to TRBD2 (5 bases). The CDR3 consists of 14 residues. Germline values: CDR1 SEHNR, CDR2 FQNEAQ (reference sequence). V was clipped by 5 bases and J by 5 bases, with 16 bases between them. CDR3: CASSPSLGGNEQYF. The DNA of the CDR3 is TGTGCCAGCAGCCCCTCACTCGGAGGAAACGAGCAGTACTTC.

This chain links TRBV19 with TRBJ1-1; possible D gene TRBD1, 5 bases. This CDR3 contains 15 residues. With 6 bases removed from V and 4 bases from J, the gap between germline ends came to 18 bases. CDR1 is LNHDA, CDR2 SQIVND, per germline (reference sequence). The CDR3 sequence is CASSSRQGWGTEAFF. The CDR3, as DNA: TGTGCCAGTAGCTCCCGGCAGGGTTGGGGCACTGAAGCTTTCTTT.

The chain is built from TRBV6-5 and TRBJ2-1; unclear D gene. CDR1 is MNHEY, CDR2 SVGAGI, per germline. The length of the CDR3 is 12 residues. V gave up 5 bases and J gave up 8 bases, with 10 bases separating them. The CDR3 here is CASSSLMHEQFF. CDR3 nucleotides: TGTGCCAGCAGTAGCCTAATGCATGAGCAGTTCTTC.

The J gene is TRBJ2-2, the V gene TRBV13; D might be TRBD2 (6 bases). The V and J ends lost 4 bases and 2 bases respectively, with 8 bases between them. The CDR3 is 14 amino acids. Looked up from germline, CDR1 is PRHDT and CDR2 is FYEKMQ (reference sequence). The DNA for the CDR3 is TGTGCCAGCAGCTCGGGACTTAACACCGGGGAGCTGTTTTTT. Translation gives CASSSGLNTGELFF.

This chain links TRBV5-1 with TRBJ1-2; tentatively, D is TRBD1 (5 bases). CDR1 and CDR2 (germline): SGHRS, YFSETQ. This CDR3 is built from 14 residues. V lost 0 bases and J lost 3, with 9 bases in between. The CDR3 DNA reads as TGCGCCAGCAGCTTGGCCAGGGCTGACTATGGCTACACCTTC. It is translated as CASSLARADYGYTF.

V and J are TRBV4-2 and TRBJ2-5, with D tentatively TRBD2 (7 bases). This CDR3 region has 15 residues. The germline V gene encodes CDR1 LGHNA and CDR2 YNFKEQ. Trimming shortened V by 0 bases and J by 5 bases, and 13 bases separated the two germline ends. The CDR3 loop is CASSQEARGGETQYF. The CDR3 bases are TGTGCCAGCAGCCAAGAGGCCAGGGGAGGGGAGACCCAGTACTTC.

The chain's CDR3 is CASSVATSGASTDTQYF. The CDR3 nucleotides are TGTGCCAGCAGCGTAGCGACTAGCGGTGCGAGCACAGATACGCAGTATTTT. The rearrangement links TRBV9 to TRBJ2-3, with 9 nucleotides matching TRBD2. CDR3 length: 17 residues. Germline V gene lookup returns CDR1 SGDLS and CDR2 YYNGEE. The V and J ends lost 0 bases and 0 bases, in that order; junction bases with no gene match: 5.

Only one count was recorded for this clone. The chain employs TRBV18 and TRBJ2-1; 13 bases are shared with TRBD2. The CDR3 contains 16 residues. Germline assignment: CDR1 KGHSH and CDR2 LQKENI. The ends lost 5 bases at V and 9 bases at J; junction bases unmatched: 10. The CDR3 region is CASSTLAGGPGGEQFF. The CDR3 bases are TGTGCCAGCTCAACACTAGCGGGAGGGCCTGGGGGTGAGCAGTTCTTC.

This chain uses TRBV5-8 with TRBJ2-5, with 8 bases matching TRBD2. V was pared by 1 base and J by 2 bases, with 10 bases of the junction left unmatched. The germline V gene encodes CDR1 SGHTS and CDR2 YDEGEE. CDR3 length equals 17 residues. The CDR3 DNA follows: TGTGCCAGCAGCTTGTTGATTGGCGGGAGGTCTCAAGAGACCCAGTACTTC. It translates to CASSLLIGGRSQETQYF.

This clone was detected only a few times. The chain carries TRBV15 and TRBJ1-1; perhaps TRBD1 as D (6 bases). The CDR3 is 12 amino acids. V gave up 6 bases and J gave up 8 bases, with 13 bases separating them. Germline V gives CDR1 LNHNV, CDR2 YYDKDF (reference sequence). The CDR3 coding sequence is TGTGCCACCAGAGGCAGGGGATTAGAAGCTTTCTTT. It codes for CATRGRGLEAFF.

The V and J genes are TRBV5-1 and TRBJ1-2; 10 positions match TRBD1. From germline, CDR1 is SGHRS and CDR2 YFSETQ. V lost 4 bases and J lost 5; bases outside the gene matches: 14. This CDR3 contains 17 residues. CDR3 bases: TGCGCCAGCAGCGTATCCAGTCGACAGGGGGCACGTTATGGCTACACCTTC. This sequence encodes CASSVSSRQGARYGYTF.

In this sample, this clone turned up many times. The chain employs TRBV5-6 and TRBJ2-6, with 9 positions matching TRBD1. There are 19 residues in the CDR3. The V gene end was trimmed by 3 bases and the J gene end by 0 bases; junction bases not matched to a gene: 10. Germline V CDR1 and CDR2: SGHDT, YYEEEE. The CDR3 DNA follows: TGTGCCAGCAGCTCGGGAGGACAGGGGCGATTCTCTGGGGCCAACGTCCTGACTTTC. It specifies CASSSGGQGRFSGANVLTF.